This T cell receptor (beta chain) is from a study of human T cells and chemical hapten exposure. Study-level background: Patients had diphenylcyclopropenone applied to the scalp weekly throughout the approximately 22-week study. Yields of TCR per sample differed, chiefly owing to small differences in pooled library volume. Study-wide findings and caveats: The presence of alopecia in the donors means their immune response may differ from healthy people's.

This clonotype was seen only a few times. What it binds is not known. A single record per CDR3 protein comes from TCRdb applying MiXCR to the RACE reads. The sample shows under 300,000 distinct CDR3 sequences, just under 8% of them seen only once. Time point described: pre-sensitization, week 0. The treatment here: therapeutic diphenylcyclopropenone sensitization with weekly scalp DPC. The receptor was isolated from a man between 18 and 35 years old with alopecia areata. Some clones in this sample may be carry-over from other donors' samples. Sample: whole blood, taken in connection with sensitization to the hapten diphenylcyclopropenone (DPC).

The CDR3 nucleotides are TGCGCCAGCAGCCGCAGCAAGGGGGGCGGTAATTCACCCCTCCACTTT. Its translation: CASSRSKGGGNSPLHF. V gene TRBV4-3 combines with J gene TRBJ1-6, with TRBD1 as a possible D gene (6 bases). CDR1 is LGHNA and CDR2 is YSLEER in the germline V gene. Trimming took 4 bases from V and 6 from J, leaving 16 bases between them. The CDR3 totals 16 residues.